The source of this T cell receptor (beta chain) is a study of T cells after yellow fever vaccination. Study conclusions and caveats: Abundant clonotypes from the bulk population could have been carried over as contaminants into FACS-sorted repertoires.

A note on this clonotype: No antigen is known for it. Germline and junction disagree at one end, which may indicate a read error.

The CDR3 totals 13 residues. CDR1 and CDR2 (germline): DFQATT, SNEGSKA (reference sequence). TCRdb passed the 5' RACE reads through MiXCR, listing each CDR3 protein once. The sample has 510,000 or so distinct CDR3 sequences; about 19% are singletons. The TCR sequence derives from a man aged 25 to 45 who received the YFV17D yellow fever vaccine. The rearrangement uses TRBV20-1 and TRBJ1-6, with D perhaps TRBD1 (5 bases). The source material was PBMCs, sampled 15 days after the yellow fever booster vaccination. CDR3 protein: CSARGGGDSPLHF. The CDR3 DNA follows: TGCAGTGCGAGAGGCGGGGGAGATTCACCCCTCCACTTT.